The 26 T cell receptor beta chains below all came from one sample that was sequenced in a study of Tregs in tolerant kidney transplant recipients. Profiling relied on immunoSEQ multiplex PCR, and the TCRdb table lists in-frame clones only, not all of them. This sample has about 83,000 clones, with roughly 98% found just once. The material was CD4+ T cells from blood, obtained before the transplant. All receptors derive from a human donor who received a combined kidney and bone marrow transplant.

V usage is TRBV7-3 and J usage is TRBJ2-5; D call uncertain. Germline V lookup: CDR1 SGHTA, CDR2 FQGTGA. V was pared by 3 bases and J by 4 bases, with 9 bases between. There are 13 residues in the CDR3. This CDR3 reads CASSLSGLETQYF. The CDR3 bases are TGTGCCAGCAGCTTGTCCGGGTTAGAGACCCAGTACTTC.

This chain joins TRBV9 and TRBJ2-3; 10 bases match TRBD2. V dropped 3 bases and J dropped 4; count of bases not matched to a gene: 5. Germline values: CDR1 SGDLS, CDR2 YYNGEE. This CDR3 is 15 amino acids long. CDR3 nucleotides: TGTGCCAGCAGCGCAGGAGCGGGAGGGCCAGATACGCAGTATTTT. Protein product: CASSAGAGGPDTQYF.

The chain links TRBV18 to TRBJ2-1, with D perhaps TRBD2 (7 bases). Looked up from germline, CDR1 is KGHSH and CDR2 is LQKENI. The CDR3 sequence is 16 residues long. Trimming took off 5 bases at V and 4 bases at J, with 18 bases between the two ends. For the CDR3, the DNA is TGTGCCAGCTCATCATGGAAGGGGGGGGTTTACAATGAGCAGTTCTTC. Its protein product is CASSSWKGGVYNEQFF.

V usage is TRBV9 and J usage is TRBJ1-1; 7 bases agree with TRBD1. Trimming removed 0 bases from V and 7 bases from J; junction bases left unmatched: 3. Per the germline V gene, CDR1 is SGDLS and CDR2 is YYNGEE. This CDR3 is built from 13 residues. CDR3 amino acids: CASSVGTGVEAFF. The CDR3, as DNA: TGTGCCAGCAGCGTAGGAACAGGGGTTGAAGCTTTCTTT.

The V and J genes are TRBV10-3 and TRBJ2-2, with D unclear. V dropped 2 bases and J dropped 0 bases, with 4 bases sitting between them. The CDR3 sequence is 14 residues long. CDR1 is ENHRY, CDR2 SYGVKD, per germline. CDR3 amino acids: CAISERANTGELFF. Written as DNA, the CDR3 is TGTGCCATCAGTGAGCGGGCGAACACCGGGGAGCTGTTTTTT.

The chain carries TRBV19 and TRBJ1-6; D possibly corresponds to TRBD1 (6 bases). This CDR3 has 15 amino acids. Trimming stripped 7 bases from V and 7 bases from J, with 17 bases between. Germline V gene lookup returns CDR1 LNHDA and CDR2 SQIVND (reference sequence). The CDR3 bases are TGTGCCAGTAAGGCCAGGGCGGGGGCCAATTCACCCCTCCACTTT. Translating gives CASKARAGANSPLHF.

The rearrangement joins TRBV15 to TRBJ1-1, with 7 positions matching TRBD1. Trimming removed 0 bases from V and 3 bases from J; junction bases left unmatched: 4. CDR3 size: 15 residues. The germline gives CDR1 LNHNV, CDR2 YYDKDF (reference sequence). The CDR3 sequence: CATSRDRQGYTEAFF. CDR3 DNA sequence: TGTGCCACCAGCAGAGACAGACAGGGATACACTGAAGCTTTCTTT.

The V call is TRBV4-3, the J call TRBJ2-2; TRBD2 might be the D (5 bases). The CDR3 consists of 15 residues. V was pared by 5 bases and J by 2 bases, with 12 bases between. CDR1 and CDR2 from the germline V gene are LGHNA and YSLEER. The CDR3 here is CASSSLARNTGELFF. The CDR3 DNA reads as TGCGCCAGCAGCTCATTAGCGCGAAACACCGGGGAGCTGTTTTTT.

The V call is TRBV19, the J call TRBJ2-1; 12 bases map to TRBD2. Germline assignment: CDR1 LNHDA and CDR2 SQIVND (reference sequence). Trimming at V came to 7 bases and at J to 4 bases, leaving 8 bases not matched to a gene. The CDR3 sequence is 16 residues long. The CDR3: CASTSGRAPTYNEQFF. The CDR3 bases are TGTGCCAGTACTAGCGGGAGGGCCCCAACATACAATGAGCAGTTCTTC.

To note about this clone: The CDR3 does not end in the conserved phenylalanine or tryptophan, so this is likely a read error. The chain joins TRBV7-9 to TRBJ1-2, with D uncertain. The CDR3 covers 11 residues. The germline gives CDR1 SEHNR, CDR2 FQNEAQ (reference sequence). V lost 3 bases and J 8 bases, leaving 7 bases between the germline ends. The DNA of the CDR3 is TGTGCCAGCAGCTTCAGCTTGGGCTACACCTCC. This encodes CASSFSLGYTS.

The chain has TRBV4-3 and TRBJ2-7; 9 bases match TRBD1. J gave up 5 bases and V 0 bases, and 11 bases lay outside the gene matches. Germline V gene sequence: CDR1 LGHNA, CDR2 YSLEER. This CDR3 region has 17 residues. DNA for the CDR3: TGCGCCAGCAGCCAAGATTTGACACCGGGACAGGGCGACGAGCAGTACTTC. This gives the protein CASSQDLTPGQGDEQYF.

The rearrangement uses TRBV6-1 and TRBJ2-7, with 7 positions matching TRBD1. The CDR3 covers 15 residues. Germline V lookup: CDR1 MNHNS, CDR2 SASEGT. Germline trimming cut 6 bases from V and 2 bases from J; bases unmatched to any gene: 10. CDR3 nucleotide sequence: TGTGCCAGCAGAGTTGTCAGACAGGGTGCCTACGAGCAGTACTTC. It translates to CASRVVRQGAYEQYF.

The V gene is TRBV9, the J gene TRBJ1-1; TRBD1 is a possible D gene (6 bases). The CDR3 loop spans 13 amino acids. CDR1 and CDR2 (germline): SGDLS, YYNGEE. The V gene lost 4 bases and the J gene lost 1 base, with 8 bases spanning the gap. The CDR3 DNA reads as TGTGCCAGCAGCAAACAGGGGAACACTGAAGCTTTCTTT. Its protein product is CASSKQGNTEAFF.

The chain carries TRBV5-8 and TRBJ2-2, with TRBD2 identical over 7 bases. With V trimmed by 0 bases and J by 6 bases, 2 bases remained unmatched. The CDR3 is made up of 14 amino acids. The germline V gene has CDR1 SGHTS and CDR2 YDEGEE. The CDR3 coding sequence is TGTGCCAGCAGCTTGGGACTAGCTCCCGGGGAGCTGTTTTTT. Protein product: CASSLGLAPGELFF.

The chain has TRBV7-2 and TRBJ2-3, with TRBD2 matching over 7 bases. Germline CDR1 SGHTA, CDR2 FQGNSA. This CDR3 has 15 amino acids. Unmatched junction bases numbered 7, after V lost 2 bases and J lost 5 bases. CDR3 bases: TGTGCCAGCAGCTTATACGGGAGCGGGATAGATACGCAGTATTTT. It specifies CASSLYGSGIDTQYF. Based on the CDR3 plus reference TRBV7-2 and TRBJ2-3, the full variable domain is GAGVSQSPSNKVTEKGKDVELRCDPISGHTALYWYRQSLGQGLEFLIYFQGNSAPDKSGLPSDRFSAERTGGSVSTLTIQRTQQEDSAVYLCASSLYGSGIDTQYFGPGTRLTVL.

The chain is built from TRBV5-1 and TRBJ2-5; D is undetermined. The germline CDR1 and CDR2 sequences are SGHRS and YFSETQ. Trimming removed 0 bases from V and 1 base from J, with 13 bases in between. The CDR3 has 16 residues. CDR3 in DNA: TGCGCCAGCAGCTTGGCCGGTCCAGGCGTCCAAGAGACCCAGTACTTC. This sequence encodes CASSLAGPGVQETQYF.

This clone was observed a single time. The chain joins TRBV7-9 to TRBJ2-3; 9 nucleotides line up with TRBD1. J was trimmed by 0 bases and V by 10 bases; bases with no gene match: 8. Germline V gene lookup returns CDR1 SEHNR and CDR2 FQNEAQ (reference sequence). The CDR3 loop spans 15 amino acids. The CDR3 is CAIRQGETSTDTQYF. CDR3 DNA: TGTGCCATCAGACAGGGGGAAACTAGCACAGATACGCAGTATTTT.

The V and J genes are TRBV7-2 and TRBJ2-5; D may be TRBD2 (6 bases). Germline V gene lookup returns CDR1 SGHTA and CDR2 FQGNSA. V was trimmed by 0 bases and J by 5 bases, leaving 10 bases between them. The CDR3 covers 14 residues. CDR3 nucleotide sequence: TGTGCCAGCAGCTTAGCGGGGACTGTGGAGACCCAGTACTTC. Translating gives CASSLAGTVETQYF.

The chain combines TRBV9 with TRBJ1-2; D perhaps matches TRBD1 (5 bases). Between the trimmed V and J ends, which lost 0 bases and 4 bases, there was a span of 10 bases. Germline loops: CDR1 SGDLS, CDR2 YYNGEE. This CDR3 region has 14 residues. The CDR3 loop reads CASSVAGGSYGYTF. DNA for the CDR3: TGTGCCAGCAGCGTAGCGGGGGGAAGCTATGGCTACACCTTC.

The chain links TRBV23-1 to TRBJ2-3; TRBD1 matches at 9 bases. TRBV23-1 is an open reading frame whose function is uncertain. V lost 0 bases to trimming and J lost 4 bases; unmatched junction nucleotides: 2. This CDR3 spans 15 amino acids. CDR3 residues: CASSQSRQGADTQYF. CDR3 sequence (DNA): TGCGCCAGCAGTCAATCGAGACAGGGGGCAGATACGCAGTATTTT.

The genes are TRBV11-3 and TRBJ2-5, with TRBD2 as a possible D gene (5 bases). Looked up from germline, CDR1 is SGHNT and CDR2 is YENEEA. The CDR3 totals 15 residues. V shed 5 bases and J shed 2 bases, with 15 bases lying between them. This CDR3 reads CASSRGSTRQETQYF. CDR3 sequence (DNA): TGTGCCAGCAGCCGCGGGTCGACACGGCAAGAGACCCAGTACTTC.

The rearrangement links TRBV10-3 to TRBJ1-3; 10 bases fit TRBD1. Germline lookup yields CDR1 ENHRY and CDR2 SYGVKD. The CDR3 covers 16 residues. V gave up 3 bases and J gave up 4 bases; unmatched junction bases: 6. The CDR3 spells CAISDRQGAEGNTIYF. The CDR3 bases are TGTGCCATCAGTGATCGACAGGGGGCTGAGGGAAACACCATATATTTT.

The chain combines TRBV5-1 with TRBJ2-5; a weak D match, TRBD2 (6 bases). Per the germline V gene, CDR1 is SGHRS and CDR2 is YFSETQ. This CDR3 spans 14 amino acids. V gave up 3 bases and J gave up 3 bases, with 12 bases separating them. The CDR3: CASSWGTGEETQYF. CDR3 coding DNA: TGCGCCAGCAGCTGGGGGACGGGGGAAGAGACCCAGTACTTC. Full variable domain (remainder filled in from reference TRBV5-1 and TRBJ2-5): KAGVTQTPRYLIKTRGQQVTLSCSPISGHRSVSWYQQTPGQGLQFLFEYFSETQRNKGNFPGRFSGRQFSNSRSEMNVSTLELGDSALYLCASSWGTGEETQYFGPGTRLLVL.

The CDR3 nucleotides are TGTGCCTGGAGCGGTCGGTCTAATCAGCCCCAGCATTTT. It codes for CAWSGRSNQPQHF. The chain is built from TRBV30 and TRBJ1-5, with D unresolved. Germline V gene sequence: CDR1 GTSNPN, CDR2 SVGIG (reference sequence). The V and J ends lost 3 bases and 4 bases respectively, with 10 bases between them. This CDR3 is 13 amino acids long.

The chain links TRBV7-9 to TRBJ2-7; 9 bases fit TRBD1. Looked up from germline, CDR1 is SEHNR and CDR2 is FQNEAQ (reference sequence). This CDR3 contains 15 residues. J was trimmed by 5 bases and V by 5 bases; bases with no gene match: 10. The CDR3: CASSPGDRADDEQYF. The CDR3, as DNA: TGTGCCAGCAGCCCAGGGGACAGGGCGGATGACGAGCAGTACTTC.

The genes are TRBV9 and TRBJ2-3, with D possibly matching TRBD1 (6 bases). This CDR3 comprises 16 residues. V lost 2 bases and J lost 0, with 13 bases in between. Germline loops: CDR1 SGDLS, CDR2 YYNGEE. CDR3 in DNA: TGTGCCAGCAGCGTTTGGACAGCCTCTAGCACAGATACGCAGTATTTT. This encodes CASSVWTASSTDTQYF.